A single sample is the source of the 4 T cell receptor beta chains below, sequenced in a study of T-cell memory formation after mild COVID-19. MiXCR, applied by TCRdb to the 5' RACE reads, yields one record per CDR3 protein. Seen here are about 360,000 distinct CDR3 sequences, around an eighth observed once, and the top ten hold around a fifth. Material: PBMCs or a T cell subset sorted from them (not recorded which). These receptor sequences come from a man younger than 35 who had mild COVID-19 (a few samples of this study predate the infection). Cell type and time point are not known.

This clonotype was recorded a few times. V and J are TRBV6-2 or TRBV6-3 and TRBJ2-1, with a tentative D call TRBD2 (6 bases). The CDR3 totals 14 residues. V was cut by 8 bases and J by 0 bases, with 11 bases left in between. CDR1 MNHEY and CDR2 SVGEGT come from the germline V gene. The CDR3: CASGTRSSYNEQFF. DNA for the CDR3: TGTGCCAGCGGGACTCGCAGCTCCTACAATGAGCAGTTCTTC.

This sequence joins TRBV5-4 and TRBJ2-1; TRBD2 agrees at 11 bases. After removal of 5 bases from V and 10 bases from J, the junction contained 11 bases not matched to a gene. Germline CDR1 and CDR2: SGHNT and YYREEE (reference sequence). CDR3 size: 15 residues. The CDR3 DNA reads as TGTGCCAGCAGTCCCACTAGCGGGGGTGTCTCCGAGCAGTTCTTC. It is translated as CASSPTSGGVSEQFF. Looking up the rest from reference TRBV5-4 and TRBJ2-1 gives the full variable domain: ETGVTQSPTHLIKTRGQQVTLRCSSQSGHNTVSWYQQALGQGPQFIFQYYREEENGRGNFPPRFSGLQFPNYSSELNVNALELDDSALYLCASSPTSGGVSEQFFGPGTRLTVL.

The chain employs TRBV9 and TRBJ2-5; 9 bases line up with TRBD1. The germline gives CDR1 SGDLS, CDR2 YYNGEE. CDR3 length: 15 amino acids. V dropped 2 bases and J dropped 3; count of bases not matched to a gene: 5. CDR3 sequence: CASSVDRGLEETQYF. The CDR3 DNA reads TGTGCCAGCAGCGTGGACAGGGGTTTGGAAGAGACCCAGTACTTC.

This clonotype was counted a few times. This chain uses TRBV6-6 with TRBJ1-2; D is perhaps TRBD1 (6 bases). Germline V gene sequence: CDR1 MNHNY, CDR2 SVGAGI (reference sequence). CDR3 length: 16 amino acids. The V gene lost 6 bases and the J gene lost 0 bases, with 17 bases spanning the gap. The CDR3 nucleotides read TGTGCCAGCAGCTCTACCTCCAGACAGGCTAACTATGGCTACACCTTC. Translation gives CASSSTSRQANYGYTF.